The 10 T cell receptor beta chains reported below all come from one sample, sequenced in a study of response to subunit inactivated influenza vaccine. Using its own MiXCR run on the RT-PCR reads, TCRdb lists one record per CDR3 protein. The sample has hundreds of thousands of distinct CDR3 sequences, around a sixth seen once; the top ten hold approximately 10%. Sequenced here: PBMCs from blood, sampled roughly 5 days after vaccination. These receptors were obtained from a man aged 45-65 years who received an inactivated influenza vaccine.

The J gene is TRBJ2-7, the V gene TRBV12-3 or TRBV12-4; D is ambiguous. V gave up 6 bases and J gave up 1 base, with 13 bases separating them. The CDR3 is 14 amino acids. CDR3 DNA sequence: TGTGCCAGCAGGGTGTTAGGGAAATCCTACGAGCAGTACTTC. Protein sequence: CASRVLGKSYEQYF.

This sequence joins TRBV29-1 and TRBJ1-1; TRBD1 is a possible D gene (5 bases). V lost 2 bases to trimming and J lost 2 bases, with 12 bases between them. Germline loops: CDR1 SQVTM, CDR2 ANQGSEA. The CDR3 runs to 14 residues. The CDR3 reads CSVESRGRNTEAFF. The CDR3 DNA sequence: TGCAGCGTTGAAAGTAGGGGCAGAAACACTGAAGCTTTCTTT.

V and J are TRBV10-3 and TRBJ1-2; D is perhaps TRBD1 (5 bases). V lost 8 bases, J lost 2 bases, and 9 bases lay in between. CDR3 length: 12 residues. Germline V lookup: CDR1 ENHRY, CDR2 SYGVKD. This CDR3 is CAIGAANYGYTF. In DNA form, the CDR3 reads TGTGCCATCGGGGCCGCAAACTATGGCTACACCTTC.

The chain carries TRBV15 and TRBJ2-5; D perhaps matches TRBD1 (5 bases). Germline CDR1 reads LNHNV; CDR2 reads YYDKDF (reference sequence). The CDR3 has 14 amino acids. Trimming took off 0 bases at V and 4 bases at J, with 9 bases between the two ends. CDR3 loop: CATSRDQGPETQYF. As DNA, the CDR3 is TGTGCCACCAGCAGAGATCAGGGTCCAGAGACCCAGTACTTC.

This clonotype has only a few counts. The gene calls are TRBV4-3 and TRBJ2-7; TRBD1 matches 8 bases. V shed 1 base, J shed 7 bases, and the junction held 12 bases outside the gene matches. Germline loops: CDR1 LGHNA, CDR2 YSLEER. This CDR3 region has 16 residues. CDR3 in amino acids: CASSQGDRGAAWEQYF. In DNA, the CDR3 is TGCGCCAGCAGCCAAGGTGACAGGGGCGCCGCTTGGGAGCAGTACTTC.

V gene TRBV5-1 combines with J gene TRBJ2-7; TRBD1 agrees at 7 bases. The CDR3 length is 14 residues. With V trimmed by 3 bases and J by 2 bases, 5 bases remained unmatched. CDR1 SGHRS and CDR2 YFSETQ come from the germline V gene. DNA for the CDR3: TGCGCCAGCAGCTACAGGGGTGAGGCCTACGAGCAGTACTTC. Translated, it gives CASSYRGEAYEQYF.

With regard to this clonotype: This may be a read error, as it is one base from a much larger clone. V gene TRBV12-3 or TRBV12-4 combines with J gene TRBJ2-1, with TRBD1 matching 8 bases. The CDR3 sequence is 14 residues long. Written as DNA, the CDR3 is TGTGCCAGCAGCCCAGGACAGGGCTACAATGAGCAGCTCTTC. Residues: CASSPGQGYNEQLF.

The chain couples TRBV7-8 to TRBJ1-5; D is unresolved. V was pared by 1 base and J by 0 bases, with 7 bases between. Germline values: CDR1 SGHVS, CDR2 FQNEAQ. The CDR3 is 15 amino acids. The CDR3 sequence: CASSLGAYSNQPQHF. The CDR3 DNA reads TGTGCCAGCAGCTTAGGAGCCTATAGCAATCAGCCCCAGCATTTT.

This clonotype was seen more than once but under ten times. V is TRBV20-1 and J is TRBJ2-5; TRBD1 agrees at 8 bases. Germline V gene lookup returns CDR1 DFQATT and CDR2 SNEGSKA (reference sequence). The CDR3 sequence is 15 residues long. V shed 4 bases, J shed 3 bases, and the junction held 10 bases outside the gene matches. CDR3 amino acids: CSATRTGTFKETQYF. The CDR3 coding sequence is TGCAGTGCTACCAGGACAGGGACGTTCAAAGAGACCCAGTACTTC.

The chain is built from TRBV7-2 and TRBJ2-3; no clear D gene. Per the germline V gene, CDR1 is SGHTA and CDR2 is FQGNSA. This CDR3 region has 13 residues. Trimming took 4 bases from V and 5 from J, leaving 10 bases between them. The CDR3 here is CASSSRSLDTQYF. The CDR3 DNA is TGTGCCAGCAGCTCCAGGTCTCTAGATACGCAGTATTTT.